This is a list of T cell receptor beta chains from one sample in a study of cytomegalovirus exposure and HLA in healthy donors. Data came from immunoSEQ multiplex PCR; TCRdb stores just in-frame clones and leaves some out. This table holds around 140,000 clones, less than 80% found once. Sequencing was done on a sample of PBMCs. These receptors were obtained from a female donor in good health and CMV-seropositive. Both conserved end residues are part of each CDR3. The D gene is left open where the match is weak. Only part of the rows carry a size: once, few, many, or a class if the clone is expanded.

v_call	j_call	clone_size	d_call	cdr3_nt	cdr3_aa
TRBV10-1	TRBJ2-3	.	.	TGCGCCAGCAGTGAGAACCCAGGGGGGAATACGCAGTATTTT	CASSENPGGNTQYF
TRBV19	TRBJ2-7	.	TRBD1	TGTGCCAGTAGCAGACAGGGTTTGAGTAAAAGCTCCTACGAGCAGTACTTC	CASSRQGLSKSSYEQYF
TRBV7-8	TRBJ2-7	.	.	TGTGCCAGCAGCTTACAGACAGGCCCCTACGAGCAGTACTTC	CASSLQTGPYEQYF
TRBV6-1	TRBJ1-3	.	TRBD1	TGTGCCAGCGGACAGGGGGCTTCTGGAAACACCATATATTTT	CASGQGASGNTIYF
TRBV15	TRBJ1-2	.	.	TGTGCCACCAGCAGGGCCGGACACAACTATGGCTACACCTTC	CATSRAGHNYGYTF
TRBV2	TRBJ1-1	.	.	TGTGCCAGCAGTGAAAACAACAGACGGGCTTTCTTT	CASSENNRRAFF
TRBV5-4	TRBJ2-1	.	TRBD1	TGTGCCAGCAGCCCCCGGGACAGCTCCTACAATGAGCAGTTCTTC	CASSPRDSSYNEQFF
TRBV5-5	TRBJ2-4	.	TRBD1	TGTGCCAGCAGCTTAACAGGGGGCGCGACCAAAAACATTCAGTACTTC	CASSLTGGATKNIQYF
TRBV6-5	TRBJ2-1	.	.	TGTGCCAGCAGTTATAGTGGGGGGGCCAATGAGCAGTTCTTC	CASSYSGGANEQFF
TRBV7-2	TRBJ2-7	few	TRBD1	TGTGCCAGCAGCTGGACGGGACAGAGCTCCTACGAGCAGTACTTC	CASSWTGQSSYEQYF
TRBV28	TRBJ2-1	.	.	TGTGCCAGCAGTTTACAGGGGAACAATGAGCAGTTCTTC	CASSLQGNNEQFF
TRBV4-1	TRBJ2-1	.	.	TGCGCCAGCAGCCTCATGAAAGACACCCCGAGTGAGCAGTTCTTC	CASSLMKDTPSEQFF
TRBV15	TRBJ1-5	.	.	TGTGCCACCAGCAGGGAGAATCAGCCCCAGCATTTT	CATSRENQPQHF
TRBV28	TRBJ2-7	.	.	TGTGCCAGCAGTTTGACAGGAGACTACGAGCAGTACTTC	CASSLTGDYEQYF
TRBV6-1	TRBJ1-1	few	.	TGTGCCATACTACAGCGGGGTTCGGCTGAAGCTTTCTTT	CAILQRGSAEAFF
TRBV30	TRBJ1-2	.	.	TGTGCCTCGACGGTCGCGGTCTATGGCTACACCTTC	CASTVAVYGYTF
TRBV29-1	TRBJ1-2	.	.	TGCAGCGGTGACAGTACGAGGGGCTACACCTTC	CSGDSTRGYTF
TRBV30	TRBJ2-7	.	TRBD1	TGTGCCTCGGAAAGGAGTCAGGGGGCCTACGAGCAGTACTTC	CASERSQGAYEQYF